This section outlines one T cell receptor beta chain sequence together with its context. TCRdb re-called the 5' RACE reads with MiXCR, one entry per CDR3 protein. Seen here are 75,000 to 100,000 distinct CDR3 sequences, roughly 14% observed once, and the top ten hold less than 0.6%. These data originate in a study of early T cells in non-severe SARS-CoV-2 infection. The CDR3 contains 13 residues. Germline V gene lookup returns CDR1 SGDLS and CDR2 YYNGEE. Between the trimmed V and J ends, which lost 0 bases and 8 bases, there was a span of 9 bases. The source is an adult who was a healthcare worker with PCR-confirmed SARS-CoV-2 infection or an uninfected control (not recorded which). Material for sequencing was whole blood. The chain links TRBV9 to TRBJ2-1; D gene unclear. CDR3 coding DNA: TGTGCCAGCAGCGTAGCTGTAAGGGATGAGCAGTTCTTC. Amino acid sequence: CASSVAVRDEQFF.